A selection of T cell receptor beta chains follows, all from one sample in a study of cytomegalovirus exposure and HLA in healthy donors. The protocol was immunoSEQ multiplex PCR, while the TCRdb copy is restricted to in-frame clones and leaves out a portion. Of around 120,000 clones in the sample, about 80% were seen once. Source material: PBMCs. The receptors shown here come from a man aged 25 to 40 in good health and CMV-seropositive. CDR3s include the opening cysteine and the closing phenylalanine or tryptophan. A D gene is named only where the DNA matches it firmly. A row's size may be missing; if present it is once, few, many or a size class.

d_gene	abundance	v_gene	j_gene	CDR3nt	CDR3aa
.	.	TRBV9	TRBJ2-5	TGTGCCAGCAGCGTAATGGGGGCCTCACAAGAGACCCAGTACTTC	CASSVMGASQETQYF
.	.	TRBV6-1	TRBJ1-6	TGTGCCAGCAGTGAAGCGTCCATGGGCAGGAGGGCACCCCTCCACTTT	CASSEASMGRRAPLHF
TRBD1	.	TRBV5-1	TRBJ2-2	TGCGCCAGCAGCTTTTTAGGACAGGGATACACCGGGGAGCTGTTTTTT	CASSFLGQGYTGELFF
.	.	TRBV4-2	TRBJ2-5	TGTGCCAGCAGCCAAGAGGGCCTCGAGACCCAGTACTTC	CASSQEGLETQYF
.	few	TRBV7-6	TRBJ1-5	TGTGCCAGCAGCCTAGGCTATAGCAATCAGCCCCAGCATTTT	CASSLGYSNQPQHF
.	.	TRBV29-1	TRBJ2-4	TGCAGCGTCGCGTACTGGGCGAAAAACAGTCAGTACTTC	CSVAYWAKNSQYF
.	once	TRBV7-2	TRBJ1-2	TGTGCCAGCAGCTTCGTCACACAGGGATCCTATGGCTACACCTTC	CASSFVTQGSYGYTF
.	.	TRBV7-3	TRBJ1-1	TGTGCCAGCAGCCCGATCGGAGGGTGGGACACTGAAGCTTTCTTT	CASSPIGGWDTEAFF
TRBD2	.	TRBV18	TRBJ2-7	TGTGCCAGCTCACCATACCGGGCGGGAGTTGGGTCCGAGCAGTACTTC	CASSPYRAGVGSEQYF
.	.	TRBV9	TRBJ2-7	TGTGCCAGCAGCGGTACAGCGGACTACGAGCAGTACTTC	CASSGTADYEQYF
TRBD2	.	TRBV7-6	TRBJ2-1	TGTGCCGTGCGGGCTAGCGGGGATCACAATGAGCAGTTCTTC	CAVRASGDHNEQFF
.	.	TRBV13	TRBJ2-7	TGTGCCAGGGATCCTCGGGGGACAGAGGGGGACGAGCAGTACTTC	CARDPRGTEGDEQYF
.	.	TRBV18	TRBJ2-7	TGTGCCAGCTCACCACAGTCAGGAATCTACGAGCAGTGCTTC	CASSPQSGIYEQCF
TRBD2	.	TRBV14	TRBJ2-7	TGTGCCAGCAGCCAGGGAGGACTAGCCTTTTGTTACGAGCAGTACTTC	CASSQGGLAFCYEQYF
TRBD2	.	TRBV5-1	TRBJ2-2	TGCGCCAGCAGCGGGACTAGCGGGGGGGCCGACGGGGAGCTGTTTTTT	CASSGTSGGADGELFF
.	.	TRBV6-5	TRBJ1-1	TGTGCCAGCAGTCCCAGGACAGATAGGACTGAAGCTTTCTTT	CASSPRTDRTEAFF
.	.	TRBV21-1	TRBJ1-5	TGTGCCAGCAGCACGCCCAAGTGCGGGGACAATCAGCCCCAGCATTTT	CASSTPKCGDNQPQHF
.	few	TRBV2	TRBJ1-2	TGTGCCAGTAGATCAGGGTCCTATGGCTACACCTTC	CASRSGSYGYTF
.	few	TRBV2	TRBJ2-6	TGTGCCAGCAGCCCCCCGGGACTCTTATCTGGGGCCAACGTCCTGACTTTC	CASSPPGLLSGANVLTF
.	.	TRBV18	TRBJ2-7	TGTGCCAGCTCACTCAGACACGCGGGCTCCTACGAGCAGTACTTC	CASSLRHAGSYEQYF
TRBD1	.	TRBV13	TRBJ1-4	TGTGCCAGCAGCGGTTGGGGACAGGGTGATGAAAAACTGTTTTTT	CASSGWGQGDEKLFF
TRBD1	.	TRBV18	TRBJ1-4	TGTGCCAGCTCACCAGACAGGGACCCTGAAAAACTGTTTTTT	CASSPDRDPEKLFF
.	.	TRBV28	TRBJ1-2	TGTGCCAGCAGCTCCCCTGACAGTCTAGGATATGGCTACACCTTC	CASSSPDSLGYGYTF
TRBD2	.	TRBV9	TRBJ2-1	TGTGCCTCATCCCGGGGGGGCGTAAGCGGCGGGGGGAGTGAGCAGTTCTTC	CASSRGGVSGGGSEQFF
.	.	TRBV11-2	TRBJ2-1	TGTGCCAGCAGCTTAGCGTCCCCTAACAATGAGCAGTTCTTC	CASSLASPNNEQFF
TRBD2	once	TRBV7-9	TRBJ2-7	TGTGCCAGCCCCAACGAGGGAGGGGAGAAAAGGGGCTACGAGCAGTACTTC	CASPNEGGEKRGYEQYF